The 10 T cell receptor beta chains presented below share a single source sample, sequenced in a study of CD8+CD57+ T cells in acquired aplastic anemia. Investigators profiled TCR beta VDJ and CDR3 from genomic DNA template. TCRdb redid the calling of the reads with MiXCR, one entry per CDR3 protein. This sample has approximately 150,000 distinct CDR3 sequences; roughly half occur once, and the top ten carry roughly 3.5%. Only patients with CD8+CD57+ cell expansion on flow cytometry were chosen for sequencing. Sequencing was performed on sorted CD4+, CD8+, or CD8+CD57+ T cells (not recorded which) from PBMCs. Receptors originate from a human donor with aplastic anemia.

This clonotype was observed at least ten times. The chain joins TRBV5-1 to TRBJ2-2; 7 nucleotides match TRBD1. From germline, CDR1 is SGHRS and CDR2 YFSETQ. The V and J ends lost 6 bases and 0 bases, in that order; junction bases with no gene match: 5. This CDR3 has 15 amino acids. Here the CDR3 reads CASNPGTANTGELFF. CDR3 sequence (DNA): TGCGCCAGCAACCCCGGGACAGCGAACACCGGGGAGCTGTTTTTT. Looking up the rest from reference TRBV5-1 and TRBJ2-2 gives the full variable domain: KAGVTQTPRYLIKTRGQQVTLSCSPISGHRSVSWYQQTPGQGLQFLFEYFSETQRNKGNFPGRFSGRQFSNSRSEMNVSTLELGDSALYLCASNPGTANTGELFFGEGSRLTVL.

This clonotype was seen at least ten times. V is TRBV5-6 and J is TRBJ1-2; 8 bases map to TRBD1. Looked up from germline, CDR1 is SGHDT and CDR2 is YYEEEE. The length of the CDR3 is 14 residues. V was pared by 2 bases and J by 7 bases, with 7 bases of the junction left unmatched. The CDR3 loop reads CASSFTGGTGGYTF. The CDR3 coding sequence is TGTGCCAGCAGCTTTACAGGGGGTACTGGTGGCTACACCTTC.

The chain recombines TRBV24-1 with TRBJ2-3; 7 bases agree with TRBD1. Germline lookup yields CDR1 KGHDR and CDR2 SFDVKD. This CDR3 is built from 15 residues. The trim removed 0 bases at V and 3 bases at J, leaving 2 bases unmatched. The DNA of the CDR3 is TGTGCCACCAGTGATTTGCAGGACAGGACAGATACGCAGTATTTT. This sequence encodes CATSDLQDRTDTQYF.

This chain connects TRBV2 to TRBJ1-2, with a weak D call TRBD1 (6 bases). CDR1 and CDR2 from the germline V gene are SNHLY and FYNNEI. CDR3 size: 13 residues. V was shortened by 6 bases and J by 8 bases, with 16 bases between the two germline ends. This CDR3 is CASSQVARGGYTF. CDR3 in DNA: TGTGCCAGCAGCCAAGTTGCCAGGGGAGGCTACACCTTC. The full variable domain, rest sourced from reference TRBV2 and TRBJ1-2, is EPEVTQTPSHQVTQMGQEVILRCVPISNHLYFYWYRQILGQKVEFLVSFYNNEISEKSEIFDDQFSVERPDGSNFTLKIRSTKLEDSAMYFCASSQVARGGYTFGSGTRLTVV.

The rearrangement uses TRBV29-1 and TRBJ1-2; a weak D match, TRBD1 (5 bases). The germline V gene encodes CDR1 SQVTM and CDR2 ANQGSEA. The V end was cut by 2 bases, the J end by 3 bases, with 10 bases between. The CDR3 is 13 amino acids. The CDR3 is CSVESGGYYGYTF. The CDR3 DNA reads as TGCAGCGTTGAAAGTGGGGGTTACTATGGCTACACCTTC.

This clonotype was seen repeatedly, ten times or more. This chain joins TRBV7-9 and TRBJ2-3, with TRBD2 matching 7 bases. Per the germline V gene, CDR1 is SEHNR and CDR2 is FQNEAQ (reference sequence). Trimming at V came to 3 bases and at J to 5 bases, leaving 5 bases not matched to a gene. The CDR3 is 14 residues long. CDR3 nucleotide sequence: TGTGCCAGCAGCTTCGGGGGAGGGGTAGATACGCAGTATTTT. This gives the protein CASSFGGGVDTQYF.

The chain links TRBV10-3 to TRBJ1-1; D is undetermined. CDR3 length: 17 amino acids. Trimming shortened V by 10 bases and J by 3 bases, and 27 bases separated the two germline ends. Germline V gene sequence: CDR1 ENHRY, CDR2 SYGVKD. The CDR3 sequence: CASSPMGGPRLDTEAFF. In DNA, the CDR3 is TGTGCCAGCAGCCCCATGGGAGGTCCGAGATTGGACACTGAAGCTTTCTTT.

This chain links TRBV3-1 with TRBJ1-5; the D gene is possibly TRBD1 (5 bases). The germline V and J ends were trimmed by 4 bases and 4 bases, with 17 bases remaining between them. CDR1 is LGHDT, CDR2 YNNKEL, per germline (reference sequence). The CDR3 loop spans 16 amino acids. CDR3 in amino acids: CASSLKGTGRNQPQHF. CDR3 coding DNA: TGTGCCAGCAGCCTCAAGGGGACTGGGCGAAATCAGCCCCAGCATTTT.

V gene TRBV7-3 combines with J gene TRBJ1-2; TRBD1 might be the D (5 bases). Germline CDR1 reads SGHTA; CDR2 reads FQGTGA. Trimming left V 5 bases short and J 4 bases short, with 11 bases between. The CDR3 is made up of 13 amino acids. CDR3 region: CASSDGTGYGYTF. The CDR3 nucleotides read TGTGCCAGCAGCGACGGGACCGGCTATGGCTACACCTTC.

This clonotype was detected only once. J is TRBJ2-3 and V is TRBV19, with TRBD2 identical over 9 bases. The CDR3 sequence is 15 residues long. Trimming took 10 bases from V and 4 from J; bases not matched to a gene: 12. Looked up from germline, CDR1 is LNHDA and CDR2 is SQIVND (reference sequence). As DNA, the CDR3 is TGTGCCACCGCAAAAGCGGGGGGTTACTCAGATACGCAGTATTTT. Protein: CATAKAGGYSDTQYF.